Presented here are 26 T cell receptor beta chains from one specimen sequenced in a study of blood T cells in healthy people across ages. A second PCR of 7 to 11 cycles used a sample-barcoded 5' primer and a J-beta primer mix. TCRdb re-derived calls from the 5' RACE reads in MiXCR, one entry per CDR3 protein. Seen here are some 880,000 distinct CDR3 sequences, under 40% observed once, and the top ten hold 10% to 15%. The sample was blood. These receptors originate from a man younger than 35 in good health.

The chain employs TRBV24-1 and TRBJ1-2; 10 bases agree with TRBD1. V lost 3 bases and J lost 8; bases outside the gene matches: 11. The CDR3 has 16 residues. Germline V lookup: CDR1 KGHDR, CDR2 SFDVKD. In DNA, the CDR3 is TGTGCCACCAGTGATCCAGGGACAGGGGAGCTCCGCGGCTACACCTTC. Protein product: CATSDPGTGELRGYTF.

As for this clonotype: Being one base from a much bigger clone, this may be a read error. V is TRBV6-6 and J is TRBJ1-1; D is undetermined. The CDR3 extends over 11 amino acids. The germline gives CDR1 MNHNY, CDR2 SVGAGI (reference sequence). The V and J ends lost 8 bases and 5 bases respectively, with 9 bases between them. Here the CDR3 reads CASAAGTEAFF. For the CDR3, the DNA is TGTGCCAGCGCGGCGGGGACTGAAGCTTTCTTT.

With regard to this clonotype: This may come from a read error, since a much larger clone is one base off. The chain combines TRBV29-1 with TRBJ2-1; unclear D gene. The J call may be incorrect, as the DNA end agrees better with TRBJ2-7. Germline loops: CDR1 SQVTM, CDR2 ANQGSEA. The CDR3 extends over 16 amino acids. Written as DNA, the CDR3 is TGCAGCGTTGAAGATCTTAAGACTGTCTCCTACAATGAGCAGTACTTC. Its protein is CSVEDLKTVSYNEQYF.

The gene calls are TRBV28 and TRBJ1-4, with TRBD1 as a possible D gene (6 bases). The CDR3 covers 14 residues. V was cut by 5 bases and J by 4 bases, with 11 bases left in between. Germline V gene lookup returns CDR1 MDHEN and CDR2 SYDVKM. CDR3 nucleotides: TGTGCCAGCAGTCGGGGGGCCGATAATGAAAAACTGTTTTTT. It encodes CASSRGADNEKLFF.

There are many counts of this clonotype. The genes are TRBV3-1 and TRBJ1-2; no reliable D call. CDR1 and CDR2 from the germline V gene are LGHDT and YNNKEL (reference sequence). Between the trimmed V and J ends, which lost 0 bases and 4 bases, there was a span of 9 bases. The CDR3 is 14 residues long. This CDR3 reads CASSQDLAAYGYTF. Written as DNA, the CDR3 is TGTGCCAGCAGCCAAGATTTGGCAGCCTATGGCTACACCTTC.

The CDR3 here is CASSLDRPRSLDTQYF. The CDR3 nucleotides read TGTGCCAGCAGCTTGGATCGGCCCAGGTCTTTGGATACGCAGTATTTT. V is TRBV5-6 and J is TRBJ2-3; no clear D. V lost 0 bases and J lost 6, with 17 bases in between. The CDR3 has 16 residues. Germline values: CDR1 SGHDT, CDR2 YYEEEE.

V gene TRBV9 combines with J gene TRBJ1-5, with D possibly being TRBD1 (6 bases). The CDR3 has 14 residues. CDR1 and CDR2 from the germline V gene are SGDLS and YYNGEE. Trimming left V 3 bases short and J 7 bases short, with 14 bases between. The CDR3 bases are TGTGCCAGCAGCGACAGGGAGATGGGGCAGCCCCAGCATTTT. Translating gives CASSDREMGQPQHF.

Comments on this clonotype: A read error may explain this, as a much larger clone is one base away. V and J are TRBV29-1 and TRBJ1-2; D unresolved. Germline lookup yields CDR1 SQVTM and CDR2 ANQGSEA. The CDR3 contains 13 residues. CDR3 region: CSVEPSIGYGCTF. For the CDR3, the DNA is TGCAGCGTTGAACCCTCTATAGGCTATGGCTGCACCTTC.

A word on this clonotype: One base away lies a much larger clone, so this may be a sequencing read error. The rearrangement joins TRBV6-2 or TRBV6-3 to TRBJ1-2; D is uncertain. Germline lookup yields CDR1 MNHEY and CDR2 SVGEGT. CDR3 length: 14 amino acids. Trimming took 11 bases from V and 4 from J, leaving 20 bases between them. CDR3 amino acids: CASVRSCGSYGYTF. In DNA, the CDR3 is TGTGCCTCGGTCCGGAGCTGTGGGAGCTATGGCTACACCTTC.

Worth noting for this clonotype: One end of the junction fails to match germline, which may point to a read error. V and J are TRBV3-1 and TRBJ1-2; a weak D match, TRBD1 (6 bases). The CDR3 loop spans 14 amino acids. Looked up from germline, CDR1 is LGHDT and CDR2 is YNNKEL (reference sequence). The CDR3 is CAGSRTEVPYGYTF. CDR3 coding DNA: TGTGCCGGCAGCCGGACAGAAGTTCCCTATGGCTACACCTTC. The full variable domain, completed using reference TRBV3-1 and TRBJ1-2, is DTAVSQTPKYLVTQMGNDKSIKCEQNLGHDTMYWYKQDSKKFLKIMFSYNNKELIINETVPNRFSPKSPDKAHLNLHINSLELGDSAVYFCAGSRTEVPYGYTFGSGTRLTVV.

This clonotype was observed many times. The chain carries TRBV19 and TRBJ1-5; TRBD1 is a possible D gene (6 bases). Trimming took 3 bases from V and 1 from J, leaving 10 bases between them. Germline V gives CDR1 LNHDA, CDR2 SQIVND (reference sequence). CDR3 length equals 15 residues. CDR3 region: CASSMPGESNQPQHF. The CDR3 bases are TGTGCCAGTAGTATGCCAGGGGAGAGCAATCAGCCCCAGCATTTT.

The chain couples TRBV20-1 to TRBJ1-2; D gene unclear. Trimming took 3 bases from V and 8 from J, leaving 19 bases between them. Germline CDR1 is DFQATT and CDR2 is SNEGSKA (reference sequence). The CDR3 extends over 14 amino acids. CDR3 sequence: CSARPWHPVRGYTF. Written as DNA, the CDR3 is TGCAGTGCTAGGCCCTGGCATCCAGTAAGAGGCTACACCTTC.

This clonotype was recorded a few times. This chain connects TRBV6-6 to TRBJ2-3, with TRBD1 matching 10 bases. This CDR3 spans 13 amino acids. Germline loops: CDR1 MNHNY, CDR2 SVGAGI (reference sequence). Germline trimming cut 6 bases from V and 9 bases from J; bases unmatched to any gene: 6. CDR3 nucleotide sequence: TGTGCCAGCAGCCCTAAGGGACAGGGGACGCAGTATTTT. Protein: CASSPKGQGTQYF.

This chain links TRBV20-1 with TRBJ2-3; D uncertain. This CDR3 contains 15 residues. Trimming removed 5 bases at V and 0 bases at J, with 15 bases between. Germline CDR1 is DFQATT and CDR2 is SNEGSKA (reference sequence). Here the CDR3 reads CSAGSGTASTDTQYF. As DNA, the CDR3 is TGCAGTGCTGGATCAGGAACAGCAAGCACAGATACGCAGTATTTT.

V usage is TRBV5-1 and J usage is TRBJ1-6; D unresolved. Germline V gives CDR1 SGHRS, CDR2 YFSETQ. This CDR3 has 15 residues. The V end was cut by 0 bases, the J end by 10 bases, with 14 bases between. The CDR3 is CASSLEAEPHSPLHF. In DNA form, the CDR3 reads TGCGCCAGCAGCTTGGAGGCAGAACCTCACTCACCCCTCCACTTT.

In this sample, this clonotype turned up a few times. This sequence joins TRBV5-1 and TRBJ1-2; 7 positions match TRBD1. V gave up 5 bases and J gave up 3 bases; unmatched junction bases: 7. Germline CDR1 reads SGHRS; CDR2 reads YFSETQ. The CDR3 consists of 14 residues. The CDR3 nucleotides read TGCGCCAGCAGGCACGACAGGGAGTACTATGGCTACACCTTC. Translation: CASRHDREYYGYTF.

This chain links TRBV6-5 with TRBJ2-1; no definite D call. CDR3 length: 16 amino acids. Germline V gene data show CDR1 as MNHEY and CDR2 as SVGAGI. V was pared by 4 bases and J by 4 bases, with 17 bases between. The chain's CDR3 is CASSFTSAVLYNEQFF. The CDR3, as DNA: TGTGCCAGCAGTTTTACGTCTGCAGTTCTATACAATGAGCAGTTCTTC.

This clonotype was seen a handful of times. The chain couples TRBV10-3 to TRBJ1-1, with D hard to call. V was pared by 2 bases and J by 3 bases, with 7 bases between. This CDR3 spans 13 amino acids. CDR1 and CDR2 (germline): ENHRY, SYGVKD. The CDR3 reads CAISEPADTEAFF. In nucleotides, the CDR3 is TGTGCCATCAGTGAGCCGGCAGACACTGAAGCTTTCTTT.

The V gene is TRBV20-1, the J gene TRBJ2-2, with a possible D match to TRBD1 (6 bases). V lost 8 bases and J lost 2, with 21 bases in between. The germline gives CDR1 DFQATT, CDR2 SNEGSKA (reference sequence). The CDR3 is 16 residues long. CDR3 sequence (DNA): TGCAGTACTCCCCGGACAGAGTGCGTTAACACCGGGGAGCTGTTTTTT. Translation: CSTPRTECVNTGELFF.

A few counts support this clonotype. The gene calls are TRBV7-2 and TRBJ2-1; 11 bases agree with TRBD2. This CDR3 contains 15 residues. CDR1 is SGHTA, CDR2 FQGNSA, per germline. V lost 4 bases, J lost 10 bases, and 9 bases stayed unmatched. In nucleotides, the CDR3 is TGTGCCAGCAGCTCGCTAGCGGGGGGTAGTGGGGAGCAGTTCTTC. Translated, it gives CASSSLAGGSGEQFF.

The CDR3 DNA reads as TGCGCCAGCAGCGCCAGGACAGCTTCTGGTTCACCCCTCCACTTT. Translating it yields CASSARTASGSPLHF. The chain couples TRBV5-1 to TRBJ1-6; D may be TRBD1 (6 bases). The CDR3 runs 15 residues. Between the trimmed V and J ends, which lost 4 bases and 9 bases, there was a span of 17 bases. Germline V CDR1 and CDR2: SGHRS, YFSETQ.

This sequence joins TRBV7-8 and TRBJ2-1; 7 nucleotides line up with TRBD1. The V gene's germline CDR1 is SGHVS and CDR2 FQNEAQ. The V gene end was trimmed by 6 bases and the J gene end by 5 bases; junction bases not matched to a gene: 13. This CDR3 region has 16 residues. The CDR3 bases are TGTGCCAGCAGAATCGCCCAGGGGGAACGGGACAATGAGCAGTTCTTC. Protein: CASRIAQGERDNEQFF.

A note on this clonotype: Germline is not matched at one junction end, which may reflect a read error. The chain carries TRBV11-2 and TRBJ1-2; no firm D call. Germline CDR1 and CDR2: SGHAT and FQNNGV. This CDR3 is built from 13 residues. The CDR3 is CVSSPEGARGYTF. CDR3 coding DNA: TGTGTCAGCAGCCCAGAGGGTGCGAGAGGCTACACCTTC.

This clonotype appeared a few times. V and J are TRBV12-3 or TRBV12-4 and TRBJ2-7; D gene unclear. This CDR3 has 13 amino acids. V was cut by 4 bases and J by 7 bases, with 14 bases left in between. The CDR3 bases are TGTGCCAGCAGTTCCGGGTCAACGGGTGAGCAGTACTTC. Translating it yields CASSSGSTGEQYF.

A few counts support this clonotype. The V and J genes are TRBV5-1 and TRBJ2-5, with D possibly being TRBD2 (6 bases). The CDR3 is 12 amino acids. Deletions cut 8 bases from V and 2 bases from J, with 10 bases between. Germline V gene sequence: CDR1 SGHRS, CDR2 YFSETQ. The chain's CDR3 is CARRDGQETQYF. The CDR3 coding sequence is TGCGCCAGGCGGGACGGGCAAGAGACCCAGTACTTC.

This clonotype was picked up a small number of times. This CDR3 is CASSQEGQGNEKLFF. The CDR3, as DNA: TGCGCCAGCAGCCAAGAGGGGCAGGGGAATGAAAAACTGTTTTTT. The chain is built from TRBV4-3 and TRBJ1-4; D perhaps matches TRBD1 (6 bases). The germline V gene has CDR1 LGHNA and CDR2 YSLEER. V was pared by 0 bases and J by 5 bases, with 10 bases between. This CDR3 is 15 amino acids long.